These 7 T cell receptor beta chains were all obtained from the same sample, sequenced in a study of beta chain features in type 1 diabetes. Isolated RNA was reverse transcribed in full, so expressed TCRB transcripts were sequenced. Profiling relied on immunoSEQ multiplex PCR, and the TCRdb table lists in-frame clones only, not all of them. The table lists 300,000 or so clones, 14% of them singletons. Their target antigens are unknown. Regarding the study as a whole: Patients with Type 1 diabetes showed moderately but significantly shorter TCRB CDR3s in all four CD4+ subsets.

Sample: naive CD4+ T cells from blood. The source is a young man with type 1 diabetes.

The rearrangement links TRBV5-1 to TRBJ2-3, with 7 bases aligning to TRBD2. CDR3 length: 16 residues. CDR1 and CDR2 from the germline V gene are SGHRS and YFSETQ. The trim removed 2 bases at V and 4 bases at J, leaving 10 bases unmatched. CDR3 protein: CASSLGTTSPADTQYF. As DNA, the CDR3 is TGCGCCAGCAGCTTAGGGACGACTAGCCCTGCAGATACGCAGTATTTT.

The V gene is TRBV7-7, the J gene TRBJ2-3; D is undetermined. Trimming stripped 0 bases from V and 0 bases from J, with 13 bases between. The CDR3 consists of 17 residues. CDR1 is SSHAT, CDR2 FNYEAQ, per germline (reference sequence). The CDR3 coding sequence is TGTGCCAGCAGCTTAGCGAATCAGGCCCTAAGCACAGATACGCAGTATTTT. It is translated as CASSLANQALSTDTQYF.

This clone was picked up a small number of times. V usage is TRBV7-3 and J usage is TRBJ2-7, with 13 nucleotides matching TRBD2. The germline V gene encodes CDR1 SGHTA and CDR2 FQGTGA. This CDR3 comprises 15 residues. V gave up 6 bases and J gave up 5 bases; unmatched junction bases: 7. CDR3 coding DNA: TGTGCCAGCAGGAGCGGACTAGCGGGAGTACACGAGCAGTACTTC. Translation gives CASRSGLAGVHEQYF. Looking up the rest from reference TRBV7-3 and TRBJ2-7 gives the full variable domain: GAGVSQTPSNKVTEKGKYVELRCDPISGHTALYWYRQSLGQGPEFLIYFQGTGAADDSGLPNDRFFAVRPEGSVSTLKIQRTERGDSAVYLCASRSGLAGVHEQYFGPGTRLTVT.

This clone was seen a handful of times. This sequence joins TRBV5-6 and TRBJ2-4, with a tentative D call TRBD2 (6 bases). The CDR3 has 15 amino acids. V lost 1 base and J 1 base, leaving 9 bases between the germline ends. Germline V gene lookup returns CDR1 SGHDT and CDR2 YYEEEE. The CDR3 loop is CASSLWGEAKNIQYF. For the CDR3, the DNA is TGTGCCAGCAGCTTGTGGGGGGAGGCCAAAAACATTCAGTACTTC.

The chain recombines TRBV4-2 with TRBJ1-1, with D unclear. The V end was cut by 0 bases, the J end by 5 bases, with 10 bases between. CDR3 length equals 14 residues. Germline CDR1 and CDR2: LGHNA and YNFKEQ. As DNA, the CDR3 is TGTGCCAGCAGCCAAGAAAGAGGAGGGACTGAAGCTTTCTTT. This encodes CASSQERGGTEAFF.

This clone has more than one count but fewer than ten. This chain connects TRBV7-9 to TRBJ2-1; D not certain. This CDR3 region has 12 residues. Germline V gene sequence: CDR1 SEHNR, CDR2 FQNEAQ (reference sequence). V lost 5 bases, J lost 0 bases, and 2 bases lay in between. As DNA, the CDR3 is TGTGCCAGCAGCCGCTCCTACAATGAGCAGTTCTTC. Translation gives CASSRSYNEQFF.

The chain combines TRBV5-1 with TRBJ2-2; D may be TRBD1 (6 bases). Germline V gene lookup returns CDR1 SGHRS and CDR2 YFSETQ. This CDR3 contains 15 residues. Between the trimmed V and J ends, which lost 3 bases and 6 bases, there was a span of 15 bases. The CDR3 DNA reads TGCGCCAGCAGCTCTCAGGGGATTTTGGCCGGGGAGCTGTTTTTT. It specifies CASSSQGILAGELFF.